The 20 T cell receptor beta chains presented below share a single source sample, sequenced in a study of identifying expanded T cells in peripheral blood. Assay: immunoSEQ multiplex PCR; the TCRdb copy retains only in-frame clones and omits some. The data hold around 75,000 clones, with roughly 90% observed a single time. The sequenced sample consisted of blood. The source of these receptors is a person between 18 and 70 years old in good health.

The genes are TRBV6-4 and TRBJ2-7; D possibly corresponds to TRBD2 (5 bases). This CDR3 spans 15 amino acids. The germline CDR1 and CDR2 sequences are MRHNA and SNTAGT. Trimming removed 7 bases from V and 2 bases from J, with 18 bases in between. The CDR3 loop reads CASTEVREPAYEQYF. CDR3 nucleotides: TGTGCCAGCACCGAGGTGAGGGAACCAGCCTACGAGCAGTACTTC.

The V and J genes are TRBV19 and TRBJ1-5; D uncertain. The ends were cut back, 7 bases at V and 0 bases at J, with 19 bases in the middle. CDR1 and CDR2 from the germline V gene are LNHDA and SQIVND (reference sequence). The CDR3 consists of 17 residues. The CDR3 DNA is TGTGCCAGTATGGACTTGGGCAGAGGATATAGCAATCAGCCCCAGCATTTT. As protein: CASMDLGRGYSNQPQHF.

This clone was seen a single time. The chain recombines TRBV7-2 with TRBJ2-1; tentative D call: TRBD1 (6 bases). The CDR3 extends over 18 amino acids. Germline V gives CDR1 SGHTA, CDR2 FQGNSA. V lost 1 base and J 0 bases, leaving 16 bases between the germline ends. The CDR3 nucleotides read TGTGCCAGCAGCTTAGGTGTTGGGCAGGGGTCCTCCTACAATGAGCAGTTCTTC. Translation: CASSLGVGQGSSYNEQFF.

This clone was observed a handful of times. This chain joins TRBV9 and TRBJ1-1, with D perhaps matching TRBD1 (5 bases). In germline, CDR1 is SGDLS, CDR2 YYNGEE. V lost 3 bases and J lost 4, with 10 bases in between. CDR3 length: 13 residues. The CDR3 coding sequence is TGTGCCAGCAGCGCGGGGACTTCCACTGAAGCTTTCTTT. Amino acids: CASSAGTSTEAFF.

The V call is TRBV27, the J call TRBJ2-7, with D perhaps TRBD1 (6 bases). Germline V lookup: CDR1 MNHEY, CDR2 SMNVEV (reference sequence). Trimming removed 0 bases from V and 4 bases from J, with 7 bases in between. The CDR3 is 13 amino acids. The CDR3 loop reads CASSLSQGYEQYF. CDR3 in DNA: TGTGCCAGCAGTTTATCGCAGGGGTACGAGCAGTACTTC.

This clone was picked up a small number of times. The chain uses TRBV11-3 and TRBJ2-7, with D possibly being TRBD1 or TRBD2 (5 bases each). From germline, CDR1 is SGHNT and CDR2 YENEEA. Trimming removed 3 bases from V and 6 bases from J, with 12 bases in between. CDR3 length: 13 residues. As DNA, the CDR3 is TGTGCCAGCAGCTTGGACACGAGGGGCGAGCAGTACTTC. Amino acids: CASSLDTRGEQYF.

The chain couples TRBV11-2 to TRBJ2-1; 12 bases map to TRBD2. The CDR3 has 18 amino acids. Losses at the gene ends were 1 base for V and 2 bases for J; bases not matched to a gene: 6. Germline assignment: CDR1 SGHAT and CDR2 FQNNGV. The chain's CDR3 is CASSLGLAGGGPYNEQFF. The CDR3 DNA follows: TGTGCCAGCAGCTTAGGGCTAGCGGGAGGGGGACCCTACAATGAGCAGTTCTTC.

The CDR3 sequence is CASSPQGGGANVLTF. CDR3 coding DNA: TGCGCCAGCAGCCCACAGGGAGGTGGGGCCAACGTCCTGACTTTC. V gene TRBV5-1 combines with J gene TRBJ2-6, with D possibly being TRBD1 or TRBD2 (6 bases each). The V gene's germline CDR1 is SGHRS and CDR2 YFSETQ. This CDR3 is 15 amino acids long. Trimming shortened V by 4 bases and J by 3 bases, and 11 bases separated the two germline ends.

The chain has TRBV6-6 and TRBJ2-7; 9 bases map to TRBD1. The V gene end was trimmed by 6 bases and the J gene end by 4 bases; junction bases not matched to a gene: 10. The CDR3 totals 15 residues. Looked up from germline, CDR1 is MNHNY and CDR2 is SVGAGI (reference sequence). The DNA for the CDR3 is TGTGCCAGCAGCCCTACCGGGACAGGGAATTACGAGCAGTACTTC. It codes for CASSPTGTGNYEQYF.

This rearrangement joins TRBV5-1 to TRBJ2-1; TRBD2 matches 11 bases. This CDR3 contains 15 residues. V gave up 4 bases and J gave up 3 bases; unmatched junction bases: 3. The germline gives CDR1 SGHRS, CDR2 YFSETQ. The chain's CDR3 is CASSAGLAVYNEQFF. As DNA, the CDR3 is TGCGCCAGCAGCGCGGGACTAGCGGTCTACAATGAGCAGTTCTTC.

This clone was recorded once. This chain connects TRBV29-1 to TRBJ2-5, with unresolved D. Germline lookup yields CDR1 SQVTM and CDR2 ANQGSEA. Trimming pared 5 bases from V and 5 bases from J, leaving 12 bases between. This CDR3 spans 12 amino acids. CDR3 region: CSVRWVGETQYF. The DNA of the CDR3 is TGCAGCGTTCGTTGGGTGGGGGAGACCCAGTACTTC.

The chain has TRBV2 and TRBJ1-6; 7 bases are shared with TRBD1. This CDR3 region has 13 residues. V trimming: 6 bases; J trimming: 12 bases; junction bases outside the gene matches: 8. The germline V gene has CDR1 SNHLY and CDR2 FYNNEI. The CDR3 bases are TGTGCCAGCAGCGGACAGGTCGTGGAACCCCTCCACTTT. Translation: CASSGQVVEPLHF.

The rearrangement links TRBV5-4 to TRBJ2-7; the D gene could be TRBD1 or TRBD2 (6 bases each). CDR1 is SGHNT, CDR2 YYREEE, per germline (reference sequence). Trimming shortened V by 0 bases and J by 6 bases, and 16 bases separated the two germline ends. The CDR3 is made up of 15 amino acids. The CDR3 sequence: CASSLALRGHFEQYF. The CDR3 DNA sequence: TGTGCCAGCAGCTTGGCGCTTCGGGGGCACTTCGAGCAGTACTTC. The complete variable domain, with remaining parts taken from reference TRBV5-4 and TRBJ2-7, reads ETGVTQSPTHLIKTRGQQVTLRCSSQSGHNTVSWYQQALGQGPQFIFQYYREEENGRGNFPPRFSGLQFPNYSSELNVNALELDDSALYLCASSLALRGHFEQYFGPGTRLTVT.

The CDR3 nucleotides are TGCGCCAGCAGCCAAGATTCGGTGAACACTGAAGCTTTCTTT. Translated, it gives CASSQDSVNTEAFF. V is TRBV4-3 and J is TRBJ1-1; D not certain. The CDR3 is 14 residues long. The germline V and J ends were trimmed by 0 bases and 0 bases, with 5 bases remaining between them. Germline values: CDR1 LGHNA, CDR2 YSLEER.

The chain couples TRBV27 to TRBJ2-5, with TRBD2 matching over 8 bases. Germline V lookup: CDR1 MNHEY, CDR2 SMNVEV (reference sequence). This CDR3 is built from 18 residues. J was trimmed by 2 bases and V by 6 bases; bases with no gene match: 17. The CDR3 nucleotides read TGTGCCAGCAGCCCCTACCTTCTAGCGGGCTCGAGTCAAGAGACCCAGTACTTC. It encodes CASSPYLLAGSSQETQYF.

This clone was seen a handful of times. This chain uses TRBV12-5 with TRBJ2-1, with a tentative D call TRBD2 (6 bases). Germline values: CDR1 LGHNT, CDR2 FRNRAP. Trimming pared 6 bases from V and 0 bases from J, leaving 15 bases between. This CDR3 is built from 16 residues. CDR3 bases: TGTGCTAGTGGCCCCTGGGCGGGGACCTCCTACAATGAGCAGTTCTTC. Residues: CASGPWAGTSYNEQFF.

The chain recombines TRBV27 with TRBJ2-2; D gene unclear. Germline V lookup: CDR1 MNHEY, CDR2 SMNVEV (reference sequence). Trimming left V 1 base short and J 5 bases short, with 8 bases between. CDR3 length: 14 residues. The CDR3 nucleotides are TGTGCCAGCAGTTTATGGGGTTCGACCGGGGAGCTGTTTTTT. As protein: CASSLWGSTGELFF.

CDR3 sequence (DNA): TGTGCCAGCAGTTGGCGGACAGATTCCTACAATGAGCAGTTCTTC. It yields the protein CASSWRTDSYNEQFF. The chain joins TRBV28 to TRBJ2-1, with D maybe TRBD1 (6 bases). V was cut by 4 bases and J by 1 base, with 11 bases left in between. The germline V gene has CDR1 MDHEN and CDR2 SYDVKM. The CDR3 has 15 amino acids. Drawing the rest from reference TRBV28 and TRBJ2-1, the complete variable domain is DVKVTQSSRYLVKRTGEKVFLECVQDMDHENMFWYRQDPGLGLRLIYFSYDVKMKEKGDIPEGYSVSREKKERFSLILESASTNQTSMYLCASSWRTDSYNEQFFGPGTRLTVL.

The V call is TRBV9, the J call TRBJ2-3; possible D gene TRBD1, 5 bases. The germline gives CDR1 SGDLS, CDR2 YYNGEE. The ends were cut back, 0 bases at V and 0 bases at J, with 8 bases in the middle. This CDR3 spans 15 amino acids. This CDR3 is CASSVDRRSTDTQYF. As DNA, the CDR3 is TGTGCCAGCAGCGTAGACAGGAGAAGCACAGATACGCAGTATTTT.

This CDR3 is CASSFGGGSKGYTF. CDR3 bases: TGTGCCAGCAGCTTCGGAGGGGGCTCGAAAGGCTACACCTTC. V is TRBV7-2 and J is TRBJ1-2; 7 positions match TRBD1. The CDR3 loop spans 14 amino acids. V shed 3 bases, J shed 8 bases, and the junction held 9 bases outside the gene matches. Per the germline V gene, CDR1 is SGHTA and CDR2 is FQGNSA.